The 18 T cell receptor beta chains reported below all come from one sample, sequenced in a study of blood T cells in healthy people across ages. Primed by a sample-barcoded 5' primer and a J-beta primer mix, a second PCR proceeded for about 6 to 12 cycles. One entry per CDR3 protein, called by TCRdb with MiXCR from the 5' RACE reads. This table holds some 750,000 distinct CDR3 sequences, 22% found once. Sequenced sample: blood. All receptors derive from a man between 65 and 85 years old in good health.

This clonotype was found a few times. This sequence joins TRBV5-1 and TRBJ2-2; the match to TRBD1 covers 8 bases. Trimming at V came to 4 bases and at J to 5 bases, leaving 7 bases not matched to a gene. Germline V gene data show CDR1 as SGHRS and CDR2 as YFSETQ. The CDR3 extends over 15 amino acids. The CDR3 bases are TGCGCCAGCAGCGTGAGGACAGGGAGAACCGGGGAGCTGTTTTTT. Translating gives CASSVRTGRTGELFF.

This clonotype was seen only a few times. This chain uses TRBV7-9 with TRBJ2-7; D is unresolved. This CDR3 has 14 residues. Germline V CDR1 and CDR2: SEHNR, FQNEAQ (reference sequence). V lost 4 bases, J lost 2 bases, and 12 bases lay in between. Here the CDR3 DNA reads TGTGCCAGCAGCTCCCCGGTGAGCCCCTACGAGCAGTACTTC. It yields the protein CASSSPVSPYEQYF.

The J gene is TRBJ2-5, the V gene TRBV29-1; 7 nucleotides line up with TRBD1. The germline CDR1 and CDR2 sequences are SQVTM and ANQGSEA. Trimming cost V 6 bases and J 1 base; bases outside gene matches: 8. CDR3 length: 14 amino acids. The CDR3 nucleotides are TGCAGCGTCGACCGGGGACAGTCCCAAGAGACCCAGTACTTC. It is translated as CSVDRGQSQETQYF.

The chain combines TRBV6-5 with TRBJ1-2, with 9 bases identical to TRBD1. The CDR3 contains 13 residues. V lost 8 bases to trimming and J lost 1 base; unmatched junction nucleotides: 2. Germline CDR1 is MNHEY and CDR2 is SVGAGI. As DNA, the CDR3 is TGTGCCAGCGGGACAGGGTTTAACTATGGCTACACCTTC. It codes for CASGTGFNYGYTF.

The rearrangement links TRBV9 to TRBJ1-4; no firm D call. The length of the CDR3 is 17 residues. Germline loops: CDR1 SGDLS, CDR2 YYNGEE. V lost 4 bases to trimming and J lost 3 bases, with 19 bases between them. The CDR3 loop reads CASSPLGGNYANEKLFF. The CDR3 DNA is TGTGCCAGCAGCCCTCTAGGTGGTAATTATGCTAATGAAAAACTGTTTTTT.

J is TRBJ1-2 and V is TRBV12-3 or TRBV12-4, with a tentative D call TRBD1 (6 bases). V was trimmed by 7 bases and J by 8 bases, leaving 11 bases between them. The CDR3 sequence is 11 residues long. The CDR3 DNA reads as TGTGCCAGCATGCAGGGGCACGGCTACACCTTC. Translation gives CASMQGHGYTF.

The CDR3 region has the DNA TGTGCCACCAGCAGTTCACAGGTCGGACAGCCCCAGCATTTT. As protein: CATSSSQVGQPQHF. The gene calls are TRBV24-1 and TRBJ1-5, with D possibly being TRBD1 (5 bases). Germline CDR1 and CDR2: KGHDR and SFDVKD. The CDR3 contains 14 residues. Trimming pared 7 bases from V and 7 bases from J, leaving 16 bases between.

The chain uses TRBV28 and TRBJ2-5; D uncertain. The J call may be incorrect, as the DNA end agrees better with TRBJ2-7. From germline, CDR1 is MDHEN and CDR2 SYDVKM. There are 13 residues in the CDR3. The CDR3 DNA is TGTGCCAGCAGTTTACTCTCTCCCTACGAGCAGTACTTC. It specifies CASSLLSPYEQYF.

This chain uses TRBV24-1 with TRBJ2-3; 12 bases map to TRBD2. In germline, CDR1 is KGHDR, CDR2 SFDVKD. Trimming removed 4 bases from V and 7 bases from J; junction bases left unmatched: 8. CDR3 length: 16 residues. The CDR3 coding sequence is TGTGCCACCAGTGACCCTACTAGCGGGAGGAGGAATACGCAGTATTTT. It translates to CATSDPTSGRRNTQYF.

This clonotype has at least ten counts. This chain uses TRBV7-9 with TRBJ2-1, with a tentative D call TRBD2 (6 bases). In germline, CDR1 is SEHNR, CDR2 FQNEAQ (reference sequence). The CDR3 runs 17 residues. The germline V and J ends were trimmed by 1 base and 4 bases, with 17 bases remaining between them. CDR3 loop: CASSLGGSLALYNEQFF. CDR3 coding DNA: TGTGCCAGCAGCTTAGGGGGCTCACTAGCCCTTTACAATGAGCAGTTCTTC.

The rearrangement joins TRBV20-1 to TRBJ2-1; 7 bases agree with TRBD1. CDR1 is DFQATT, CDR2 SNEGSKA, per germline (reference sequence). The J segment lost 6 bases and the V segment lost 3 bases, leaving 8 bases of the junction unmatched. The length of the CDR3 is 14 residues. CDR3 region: CSASRQGVGNEQFF. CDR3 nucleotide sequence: TGCAGTGCTAGCAGACAGGGAGTGGGCAATGAGCAGTTCTTC.

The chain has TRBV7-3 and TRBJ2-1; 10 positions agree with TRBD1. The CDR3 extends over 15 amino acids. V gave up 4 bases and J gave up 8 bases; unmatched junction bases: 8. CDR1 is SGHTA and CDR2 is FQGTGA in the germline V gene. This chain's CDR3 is CASSWDRGPFYEQFF. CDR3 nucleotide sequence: TGTGCCAGCAGCTGGGACAGGGGTCCTTTTTATGAGCAGTTCTTC.

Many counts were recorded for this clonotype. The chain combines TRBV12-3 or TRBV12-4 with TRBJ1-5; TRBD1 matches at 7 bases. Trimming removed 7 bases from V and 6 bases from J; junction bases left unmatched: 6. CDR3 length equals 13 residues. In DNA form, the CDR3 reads TGTGCCAGCATGATTTGGACAGGTCAGCCCCAGCATTTT. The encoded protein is CASMIWTGQPQHF.

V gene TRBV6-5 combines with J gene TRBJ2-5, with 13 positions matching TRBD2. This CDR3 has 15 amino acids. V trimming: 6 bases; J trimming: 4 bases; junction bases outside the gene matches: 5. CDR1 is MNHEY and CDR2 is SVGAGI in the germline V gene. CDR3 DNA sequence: TGTGCCAGCAGCCTGGGACTAGCGGGGTCAGAGACCCAGTACTTC. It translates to CASSLGLAGSETQYF.

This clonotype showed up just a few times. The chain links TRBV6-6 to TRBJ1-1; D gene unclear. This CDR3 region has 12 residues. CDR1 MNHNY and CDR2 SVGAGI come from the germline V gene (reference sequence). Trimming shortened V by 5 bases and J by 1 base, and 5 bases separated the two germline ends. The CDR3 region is CASSDRNTEAFF. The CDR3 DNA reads TGTGCCAGCAGTGACCGGAACACTGAAGCTTTCTTT.

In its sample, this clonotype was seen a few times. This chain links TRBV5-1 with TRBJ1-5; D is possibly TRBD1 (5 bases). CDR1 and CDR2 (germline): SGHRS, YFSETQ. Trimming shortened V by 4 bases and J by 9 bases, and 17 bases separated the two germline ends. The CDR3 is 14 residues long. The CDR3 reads CASSGGPGGTPQHF. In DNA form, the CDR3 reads TGCGCCAGCAGCGGCGGGCCTGGGGGGACGCCCCAGCATTTT.

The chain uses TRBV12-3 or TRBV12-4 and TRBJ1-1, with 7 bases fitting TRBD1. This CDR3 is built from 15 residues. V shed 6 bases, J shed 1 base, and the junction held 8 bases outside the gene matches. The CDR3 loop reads CASRDPTGTNTEAFF. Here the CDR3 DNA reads TGTGCCAGCAGAGATCCGACAGGGACGAACACTGAAGCTTTCTTT.

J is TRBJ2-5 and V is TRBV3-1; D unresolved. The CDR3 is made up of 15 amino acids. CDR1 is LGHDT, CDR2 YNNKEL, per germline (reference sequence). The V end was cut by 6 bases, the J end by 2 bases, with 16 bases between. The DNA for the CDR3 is TGTGCCAGCAGTGCGAGACGCCAAAGACAAGAGACCCAGTACTTC. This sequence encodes CASSARRQRQETQYF.